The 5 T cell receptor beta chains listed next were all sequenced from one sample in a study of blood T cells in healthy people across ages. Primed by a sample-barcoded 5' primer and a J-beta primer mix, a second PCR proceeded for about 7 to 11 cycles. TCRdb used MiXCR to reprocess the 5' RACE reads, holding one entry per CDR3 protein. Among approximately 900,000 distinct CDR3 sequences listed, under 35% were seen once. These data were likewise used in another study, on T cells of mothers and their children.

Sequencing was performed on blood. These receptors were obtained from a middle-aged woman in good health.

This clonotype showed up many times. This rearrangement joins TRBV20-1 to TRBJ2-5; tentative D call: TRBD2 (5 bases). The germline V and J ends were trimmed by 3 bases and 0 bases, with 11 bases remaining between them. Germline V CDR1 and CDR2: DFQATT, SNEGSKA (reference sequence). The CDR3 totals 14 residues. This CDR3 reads CSARFRGNQETQYF. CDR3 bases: TGCAGTGCTAGGTTTCGGGGTAACCAAGAGACCCAGTACTTC.

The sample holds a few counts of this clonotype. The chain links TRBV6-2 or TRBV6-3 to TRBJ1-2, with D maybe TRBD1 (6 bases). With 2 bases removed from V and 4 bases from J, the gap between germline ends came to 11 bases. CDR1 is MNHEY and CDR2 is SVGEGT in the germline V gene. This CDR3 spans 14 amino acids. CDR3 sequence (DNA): TGTGCCAGCAGTTACGCGGGACAAGTCTATGGCTACACCTTC. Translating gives CASSYAGQVYGYTF.

Here the CDR3 DNA reads TGCAGCGTCGTTCTGACTAGCGGGGGATCCGGCGAGCAGTACTTC. This encodes CSVVLTSGGSGEQYF. The gene calls are TRBV29-1 and TRBJ2-5; 12 bases line up with TRBD2. The J call may be faulty, since TRBJ2-7 better matches the DNA end. This CDR3 has 15 residues. Germline lookup yields CDR1 SQVTM and CDR2 ANQGSEA.

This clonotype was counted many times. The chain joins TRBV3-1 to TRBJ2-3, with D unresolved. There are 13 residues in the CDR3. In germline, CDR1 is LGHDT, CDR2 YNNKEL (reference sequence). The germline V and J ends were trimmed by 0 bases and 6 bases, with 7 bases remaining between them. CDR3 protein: CASSQDRRDTQYF. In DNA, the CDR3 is TGTGCCAGCAGCCAAGATCGTAGGGATACGCAGTATTTT.

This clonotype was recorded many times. The CDR3 region is CSVDLGRSYNEQFF. As DNA, the CDR3 is TGCAGCGTTGACTTGGGTAGGTCCTACAATGAGCAGTTCTTC. The chain is built from TRBV29-1 and TRBJ2-1; D not resolved. V shed 3 bases and J shed 1 base, with 10 bases lying between them. CDR3 length equals 14 residues. Per the germline V gene, CDR1 is SQVTM and CDR2 is ANQGSEA.